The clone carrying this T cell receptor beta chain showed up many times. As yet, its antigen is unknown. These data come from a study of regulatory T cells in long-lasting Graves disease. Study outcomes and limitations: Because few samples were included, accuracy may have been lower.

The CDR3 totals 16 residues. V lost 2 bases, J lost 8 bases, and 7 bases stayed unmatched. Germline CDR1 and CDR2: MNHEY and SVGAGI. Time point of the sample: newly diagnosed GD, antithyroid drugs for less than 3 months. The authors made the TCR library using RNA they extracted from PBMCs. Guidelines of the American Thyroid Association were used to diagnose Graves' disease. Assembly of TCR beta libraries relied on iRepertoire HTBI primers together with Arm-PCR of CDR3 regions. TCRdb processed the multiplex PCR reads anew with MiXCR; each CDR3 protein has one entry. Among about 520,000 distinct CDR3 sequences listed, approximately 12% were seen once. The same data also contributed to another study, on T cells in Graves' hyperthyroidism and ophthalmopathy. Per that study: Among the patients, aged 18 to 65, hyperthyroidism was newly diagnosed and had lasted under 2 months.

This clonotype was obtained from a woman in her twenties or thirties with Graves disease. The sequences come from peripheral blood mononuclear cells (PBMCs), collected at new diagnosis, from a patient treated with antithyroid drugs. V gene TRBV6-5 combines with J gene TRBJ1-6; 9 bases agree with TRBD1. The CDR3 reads CASSYVPGQGDSPLHF. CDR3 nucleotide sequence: TGTGCCAGCAGTTACGTCCCGGGACAGGGTGATTCACCCCTCCACTTT.